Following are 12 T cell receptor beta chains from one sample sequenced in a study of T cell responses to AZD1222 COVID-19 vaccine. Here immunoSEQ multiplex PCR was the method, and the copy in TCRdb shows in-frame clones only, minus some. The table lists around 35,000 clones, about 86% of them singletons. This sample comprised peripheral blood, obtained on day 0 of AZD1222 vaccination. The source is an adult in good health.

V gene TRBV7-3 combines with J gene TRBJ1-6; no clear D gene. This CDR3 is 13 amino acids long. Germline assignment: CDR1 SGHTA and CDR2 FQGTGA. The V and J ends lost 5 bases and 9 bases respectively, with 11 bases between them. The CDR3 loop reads CASSPSVGSPLHF. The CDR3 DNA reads TGTGCCAGCAGCCCGTCCGTGGGTTCACCCCTCCACTTT.

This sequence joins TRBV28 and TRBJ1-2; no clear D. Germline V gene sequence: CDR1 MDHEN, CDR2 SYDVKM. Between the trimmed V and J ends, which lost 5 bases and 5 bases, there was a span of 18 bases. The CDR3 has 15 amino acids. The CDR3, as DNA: TGTGCCAGCAGTCCTTCGACACCCCCCCCTTATGGCTACACCTTC. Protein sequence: CASSPSTPPPYGYTF.

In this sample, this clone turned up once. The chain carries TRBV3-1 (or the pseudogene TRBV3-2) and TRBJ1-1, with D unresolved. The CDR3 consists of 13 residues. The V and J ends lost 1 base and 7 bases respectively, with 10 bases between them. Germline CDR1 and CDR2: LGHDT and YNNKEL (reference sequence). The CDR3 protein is CASSQVIRGEAFF. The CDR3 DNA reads TGTGCCAGCAGCCAAGTAATCCGGGGTGAAGCTTTCTTT.

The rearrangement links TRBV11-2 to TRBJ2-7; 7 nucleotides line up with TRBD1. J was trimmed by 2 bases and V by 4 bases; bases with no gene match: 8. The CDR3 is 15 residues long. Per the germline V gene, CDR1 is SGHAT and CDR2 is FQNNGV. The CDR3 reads CASSSPTGDPYEQYF. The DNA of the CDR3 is TGTGCCAGCAGCTCCCCAACAGGGGACCCCTACGAGCAGTACTTC.

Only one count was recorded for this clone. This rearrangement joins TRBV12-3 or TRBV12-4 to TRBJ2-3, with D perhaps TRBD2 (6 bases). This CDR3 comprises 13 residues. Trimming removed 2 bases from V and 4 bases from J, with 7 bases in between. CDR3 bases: TGTGCCAGCAGTTTAAGGGAGGCAGATACGCAGTATTTT. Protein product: CASSLREADTQYF.

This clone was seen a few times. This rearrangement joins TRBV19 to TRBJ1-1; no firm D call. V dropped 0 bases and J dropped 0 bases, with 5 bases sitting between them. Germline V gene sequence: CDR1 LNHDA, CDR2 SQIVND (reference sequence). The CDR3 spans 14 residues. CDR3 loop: CASSIDLVNTEAFF. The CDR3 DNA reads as TGTGCCAGTAGTATAGATCTTGTGAACACTGAAGCTTTCTTT.

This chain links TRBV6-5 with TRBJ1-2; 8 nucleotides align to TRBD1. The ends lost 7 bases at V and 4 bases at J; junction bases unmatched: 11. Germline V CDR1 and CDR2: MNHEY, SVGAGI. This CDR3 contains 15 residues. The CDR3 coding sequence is TGTGCCAGCAACAAGCGTGGGACAGGAATCTATGGCTACACCTTC. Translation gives CASNKRGTGIYGYTF.

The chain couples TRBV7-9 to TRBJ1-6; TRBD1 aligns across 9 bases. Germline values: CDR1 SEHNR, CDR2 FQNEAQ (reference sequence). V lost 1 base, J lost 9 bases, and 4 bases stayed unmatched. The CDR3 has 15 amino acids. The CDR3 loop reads CASSLGGQGSSPLHF. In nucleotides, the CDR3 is TGTGCCAGCAGCTTAGGGGGACAGGGAAGTTCACCCCTCCACTTT.

The CDR3 region has the DNA TGTGCCAGCCAGGGACAGGGCCGCTCTGGAAACACCATATATTTT. It specifies CASQGQGRSGNTIYF. The genes are TRBV28 and TRBJ1-3, with 9 bases that match TRBD1. The CDR3 spans 15 residues. V shed 8 bases and J 0 bases; nucleotides not matched to a gene: 5. The germline gives CDR1 MDHEN, CDR2 SYDVKM.

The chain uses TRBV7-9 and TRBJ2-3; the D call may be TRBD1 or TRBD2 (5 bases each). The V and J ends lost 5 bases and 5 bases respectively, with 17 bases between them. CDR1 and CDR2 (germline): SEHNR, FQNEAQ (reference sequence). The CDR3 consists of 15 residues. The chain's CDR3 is CASSTKEGAGDTQYF. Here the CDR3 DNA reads TGTGCCAGCAGCACAAAAGAAGGGGCGGGAGATACGCAGTATTTT.

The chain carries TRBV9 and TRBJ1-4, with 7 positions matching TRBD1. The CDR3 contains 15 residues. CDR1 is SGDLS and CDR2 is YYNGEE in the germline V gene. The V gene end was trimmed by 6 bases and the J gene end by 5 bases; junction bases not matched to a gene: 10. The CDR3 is CASTQTGRTNEKLFF. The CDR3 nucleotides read TGTGCCAGCACCCAGACAGGGAGAACGAATGAAAAACTGTTTTTT.

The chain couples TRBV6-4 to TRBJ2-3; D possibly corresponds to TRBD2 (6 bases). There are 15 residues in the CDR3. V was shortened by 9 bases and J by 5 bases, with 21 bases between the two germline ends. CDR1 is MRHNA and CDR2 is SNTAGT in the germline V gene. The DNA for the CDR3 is TGTGCCAGTTCCCAGAGTGAAGGAGGGCAAGATACGCAGTATTTT. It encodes CASSQSEGGQDTQYF.